A selection of T cell receptor beta chains follows, all from one sample in a study of T cells expressing NK-cell markers. TCRdb re-called the 5' RACE reads and shows each CDR3 protein once, DNA omitted. Its clone listing holds about 380,000 distinct CDR3 sequences. The sample consisted of blood T cells: a sorted CD56 or NKG2C T cell subset, CD4+ or CD8+ T cells, or bulk PBMC T cells (not recorded which). Every receptor here comes from a man between 18 and 69 years old in good health. Both conserved end residues are part of each CDR3. Fields, in order: CDR3 protein, V gene, J gene.

CDR3 protein: CASTRVGGAGEQFF; V gene: TRBV3-1; J gene: TRBJ2-1
CDR3 protein: CASSTDRSVIYNEQFF; V gene: TRBV19; J gene: TRBJ2-1
CDR3 protein: CASSYSMGQGMNIQYF; V gene: TRBV6-5; J gene: TRBJ2-4
CDR3 protein: CATSDRAVGNNEQFF; V gene: TRBV24-1; J gene: TRBJ2-1
CDR3 protein: CASSRFNEVGNEQFF; V gene: TRBV18; J gene: TRBJ2-1
CDR3 protein: CASTNGGRQPQHF; V gene: TRBV6-1; J gene: TRBJ1-5
CDR3 protein: CASSSYRGPSQETQYF; V gene: TRBV5-1; J gene: TRBJ2-5
CDR3 protein: CASSTGLANNEQFF; V gene: TRBV11-2; J gene: TRBJ2-1
CDR3 protein: CASSRGGQRDTQYF; V gene: TRBV4-1; J gene: TRBJ2-3
CDR3 protein: CASSLGQTRGYTF; V gene: TRBV11-2; J gene: TRBJ1-2
CDR3 protein: CASSLRPTSTDTQYF; V gene: TRBV27; J gene: TRBJ2-3
CDR3 protein: CASSPAGLAVQATQYF; V gene: TRBV12-3/TRBV12-4; J gene: TRBJ2-5
CDR3 protein: CASSQLAGGEQYF; V gene: TRBV14; J gene: TRBJ2-7
CDR3 protein: CASSQLVSGDTQYF; V gene: TRBV18; J gene: TRBJ2-3
CDR3 protein: CAISSSLGYNEQFF; V gene: TRBV10-3; J gene: TRBJ2-1
CDR3 protein: CASSLTRDQETQYF; V gene: TRBV5-5; J gene: TRBJ2-5
CDR3 protein: CASSLEGGGRGYTF; V gene: TRBV7-9; J gene: TRBJ1-2
CDR3 protein: CASTRGPSNTEAFF; V gene: TRBV13; J gene: TRBJ1-1
CDR3 protein: CASSLASPGTDGIYTDTQYF; V gene: TRBV5-1; J gene: TRBJ2-3
CDR3 protein: CSVGGETASSLGYTF; V gene: TRBV29-1; J gene: TRBJ1-2
CDR3 protein: CAESSVPGNQPQHF; V gene: TRBV6-1; J gene: TRBJ1-5
CDR3 protein: CASSVSPRGPNTEAFF; V gene: TRBV9; J gene: TRBJ1-1
CDR3 protein: CASSLVPVGMGYGYTF; V gene: TRBV5-1; J gene: TRBJ1-2
CDR3 protein: CASSQVKGFGNEQFF; V gene: TRBV4-2; J gene: TRBJ2-1
CDR3 protein: CATGRDPTDTQYF; V gene: TRBV6-1; J gene: TRBJ2-3
CDR3 protein: CSARTGKIQYF; V gene: TRBV20-1; J gene: TRBJ2-4
CDR3 protein: CASRIRQGAYEQYF; V gene: TRBV27; J gene: TRBJ2-7
CDR3 protein: CASSLGVASRGKLFF; V gene: TRBV12-3/TRBV12-4; J gene: TRBJ1-4